The next 3 T cell receptor beta chains were all read from a single sample in a study of T cell responses to AZD1222 COVID-19 vaccine. The data were produced by immunoSEQ multiplex PCR, yet TCRdb's version contains in-frame clones alone and is incomplete. The sample has 130,000 or so clones, 75% to 90% seen once. The sample here was peripheral blood, taken on day 0 of AZD1222 vaccination. The receptor set was obtained from an adult in good health.

The chain is built from TRBV5-5 and TRBJ2-7; 11 bases map to TRBD2. The J segment lost 3 bases and the V segment lost 4 bases, leaving 6 bases of the junction unmatched. Germline values: CDR1 SGHKS, CDR2 YYEKEE (reference sequence). The CDR3 runs to 15 residues. The CDR3 region is CASSPRLAGYYEQYF. The CDR3 DNA reads as TGTGCCAGCAGCCCCCGACTAGCGGGATACTACGAGCAGTACTTC.

The chain carries TRBV20-1 and TRBJ2-5; 10 bases align to TRBD2. The germline gives CDR1 DFQATT, CDR2 SNEGSKA (reference sequence). The CDR3 contains 14 residues. The trim removed 6 bases at V and 5 bases at J, leaving 9 bases unmatched. CDR3 amino acids: CSASPSGRGETQYF. For the CDR3, the DNA is TGCAGTGCCAGTCCTAGCGGGAGAGGGGAGACCCAGTACTTC.

The genes are TRBV30 and TRBJ1-6; no reliable D call. With 5 bases removed from V and 7 bases from J, the gap between germline ends came to 12 bases. CDR3 length: 13 residues. CDR1 is GTSNPN and CDR2 is SVGIG in the germline V gene (reference sequence). The CDR3 loop reads CAWEGGMNSPLHF. CDR3 nucleotide sequence: TGTGCCTGGGAGGGTGGGATGAATTCACCCCTCCACTTT.